This TCR beta chain is from a study of response to subunit inactivated influenza vaccine. Germline-derived CDR1 and CDR2 are KGHDR and SFDVKD. This CDR3 spans 13 amino acids. After removal of 9 bases from V and 5 bases from J, the junction contained 8 bases not matched to a gene. TCRdb re-derived calls from the RT-PCR reads in MiXCR, one entry per CDR3 protein. The sample comprises about 520,000 distinct CDR3 sequences, roughly 7.6% of which are singletons, and approximately 14% rests with the top ten. This clonotype has only a few counts. The material was PBMCs from blood, obtained about 24 months after vaccination. This TCR was sampled from a man in his fifties or sixties who received an inactivated influenza vaccine. The chain employs TRBV24-1 and TRBJ2-5; 7 bases align to TRBD1. CDR3 loop: CATQHGQDETQYF. The CDR3 region has the DNA TGTGCCACCCAACATGGACAGGATGAGACCCAGTACTTC.